The 8 T cell receptor beta chains below all came from one sample that was sequenced in a study of Ad26.COV2.S vaccination and SARS-CoV-2 variants. Treatment in this sample: 19 received Ad26.COV2.S at low or high dose, single or two shots; 5 received placebo; per-sample allocation not given. Specimens were obtained on day 63 following the first vaccine or placebo injection. Clones were read by immunoSEQ multiplex PCR, and TCRdb kept only the in-frame ones, dropping some. The data show 500,000 or so clones, around 88% seen once. The material sequenced was peripheral blood, taken in a trial of Ad26.COV2.S vaccine versus placebo. Receptor source: a person aged 18 to 59 who received the Ad26.COV2.S COVID-19 vaccine or a placebo.

The rearrangement uses TRBV4-2 and TRBJ2-1; D might be TRBD1 or TRBD2, each matching 5 bases. With 0 bases removed from V and 7 bases from J, the gap between germline ends came to 7 bases. CDR3 length: 13 residues. Germline CDR1 reads LGHNA; CDR2 reads YNFKEQ. In nucleotides, the CDR3 is TGTGCCAGCAGCCAAGAGTGGGGGAATGAGCAGTTCTTC. Translation gives CASSQEWGNEQFF.

The CDR3 spells CASSQGVPLAGANVLTF. CDR3 nucleotides: TGTGCCAGCAGCCAGGGGGTCCCCCTAGCTGGGGCCAACGTCCTGACTTTC. The rearrangement links TRBV3-1 (or the pseudogene TRBV3-2) to TRBJ2-6, with D perhaps assigned TRBD1 or TRBD2 (5 bases each). From germline, CDR1 is LGHDT and CDR2 YNNKEL (reference sequence). Trimming pared 3 bases from V and 2 bases from J, leaving 14 bases between. CDR3 length: 17 amino acids.

The rearrangement joins TRBV6-1 to TRBJ2-7; a weak D match, TRBD2 (7 bases). Trimming removed 0 bases at V and 5 bases at J, with 8 bases between. Looked up from germline, CDR1 is MNHNS and CDR2 is SASEGT. CDR3 length: 13 residues. CDR3 coding DNA: TGTGCCAGCAGTGAAGCGCGGGGGCACGAGCAGTACTTC. Protein sequence: CASSEARGHEQYF.

V gene TRBV5-6 combines with J gene TRBJ1-5; weak D call: TRBD1 (5 bases). The CDR3 has 13 amino acids. V gave up 2 bases and J gave up 7 bases, with 10 bases separating them. Per the germline V gene, CDR1 is SGHDT and CDR2 is YYEEEE. The CDR3 DNA follows: TGTGCCAGCAGCTTTGGCAGGGACCAGCCCCAGCATTTT. Translated, it gives CASSFGRDQPQHF.

The J gene is TRBJ2-3, the V gene TRBV2; 12 bases map to TRBD2. Trimming at V came to 6 bases and at J to 0 bases, leaving 7 bases not matched to a gene. The V gene's germline CDR1 is SNHLY and CDR2 FYNNEI. This CDR3 has 17 residues. CDR3 region: CASRISGLAGSTDTQYF. CDR3 coding DNA: TGTGCCAGCAGGATCTCCGGACTAGCGGGGAGCACAGATACGCAGTATTTT.

CDR3 DNA: TGTGCCAGCAGGCAATCGGGGGGGGGCTCCCTTGGCTACACCTTC. This sequence encodes CASRQSGGGSLGYTF. This chain links TRBV28 with TRBJ1-2; TRBD1 might be the D (6 bases). Trimming pared 6 bases from V and 7 bases from J, leaving 21 bases between. Germline V gives CDR1 MDHEN, CDR2 SYDVKM. The CDR3 sequence is 15 residues long.

The gene calls are TRBV28 and TRBJ2-5, with 9 positions matching TRBD1. Germline trimming cut 6 bases from V and 4 bases from J; bases unmatched to any gene: 15. The CDR3 is 17 residues long. Germline V CDR1 and CDR2: MDHEN, SYDVKM. The CDR3 loop reads CASRRSLGATGGETQYF. The CDR3, as DNA: TGTGCCAGCAGACGCTCCCTCGGAGCGACAGGGGGAGAGACCCAGTACTTC.

This sequence joins TRBV29-1 and TRBJ1-2, with 7 nucleotides matching TRBD1. Germline assignment: CDR1 SQVTM and CDR2 ANQGSEA. The junction had 11 bases not matched to a gene; V was cut back by 8 bases and J by 8 bases. This CDR3 comprises 12 residues. The CDR3 region is CSIFAGGGGYTF. CDR3 nucleotides: TGCAGCATCTTCGCAGGGGGGGGCGGCTACACCTTC.